Listed below are T cell receptor beta chains from one sample, sequenced in a study of metastatic and nonmetastatic thyroid tumors. MiXCR re-clonotyped the PCR reads for TCRdb. The repertoire consists of approximately 35,000 clones, with over 15% occurring once and the leading ten covering approximately 13%. Source material: blood. The receptor set was obtained from a male donor with papillary thyroid cancer or a benign thyroid nodule (not recorded which). Some clones in this sample may be carry-over from other donors' samples. The CDR3 runs from the conserved cysteine through the conserved F or W. D genes are given only for firm matches. A row's size may be missing; if present it is once, few, many or a size class.

CDR3aa: CSARTSGRLETQYF
CDR3nt: TGCAGTGCTCGGACTAGCGGGAGGCTAGAGACCCAGTACTTC
v_gene: TRBV20-1
d_gene: TRBD2
j_gene: TRBJ2-5
abundance: many

CDR3aa: CASSATDTQYF
CDR3nt: TGTGCCAGCAGTGCCACAGATACGCAGTATTTT
v_gene: TRBV5-8
d_gene: NA
j_gene: TRBJ2-3
abundance: many

CDR3aa: CASSQGFYPVASPLHF
CDR3nt: TGTGCCAGCAGCCAAGGATTTTATCCGGTGGCGTCACCCCTCCACTTT
v_gene: TRBV3-1
d_gene: NA
j_gene: TRBJ1-6
abundance: many

CDR3aa: CASSLPPRPNVLTF
CDR3nt: TGTGCCAGCAGTTTACCTCCTCGACCCAACGTCCTGACTTTC
v_gene: TRBV28
d_gene: NA
j_gene: TRBJ2-6
abundance: medium-sized

CDR3aa: CASSLASSGDNRHNEQFF
CDR3nt: TGCGCCAGCAGCTTGGCGTCTAGCGGGGACAATCGCCACAATGAGCAGTTCTTC
v_gene: TRBV5-1
d_gene: TRBD2
j_gene: TRBJ2-1
abundance: many

CDR3aa: CATSQGMVGANVLTF
CDR3nt: TGTGCCACCTCACAGGGGATGGTGGGGGCCAACGTCCTGACTTTC
v_gene: TRBV24-1
d_gene: TRBD1
j_gene: TRBJ2-6
abundance: few

CDR3aa: CASSVLAAGVYTQYF
CDR3nt: TGTGCCAGCAGTGTACTAGCGGCAGGCGTGTATACGCAGTATTTT
v_gene: TRBV27
d_gene: TRBD2
j_gene: TRBJ2-3
abundance: NA

CDR3aa: CASSIGYSNQPQHF
CDR3nt: TGTGCCAGTAGTATCGGTTATAGCAATCAGCCCCAGCATTTT
v_gene: TRBV19
d_gene: NA
j_gene: TRBJ1-5
abundance: NA

CDR3aa: CASSPQGRTVNTEAFF
CDR3nt: TGTGCCAGCAGCCCACAAGGCAGGACAGTGAACACTGAAGCTTTCTTT
v_gene: TRBV11-2
d_gene: NA
j_gene: TRBJ1-1
abundance: many

CDR3aa: CASSLGDSGGTEQFF
CDR3nt: TGTGCCAGCAGCTTAGGAGACAGTGGAGGGACCGAGCAGTTCTTC
v_gene: TRBV7-9
d_gene: NA
j_gene: TRBJ2-1
abundance: many

CDR3aa: CASGRNYEQYF
CDR3nt: TGTGCCAGCGGGAGAAACTACGAGCAGTACTTC
v_gene: TRBV6-1
d_gene: NA
j_gene: TRBJ2-7
abundance: few

CDR3aa: CASSLSLGMNTEAFF
CDR3nt: TGTGCCAGCAGCTTAAGCCTCGGGATGAACACTGAAGCTTTCTTT
v_gene: TRBV11-2
d_gene: NA
j_gene: TRBJ1-1
abundance: many

CDR3aa: CAPKEQENYEQYF
CDR3nt: TGTGCCCCCAAGGAGCAGGAAAACTACGAGCAGTACTTC
v_gene: TRBV24-1
d_gene: NA
j_gene: TRBJ2-7
abundance: many

CDR3aa: CASSRGGLETQYF
CDR3nt: TGTGCCAGCAGCCGGGGGGGTCTAGAGACCCAGTACTTC
v_gene: TRBV28
d_gene: TRBD2
j_gene: TRBJ2-5
abundance: many

CDR3aa: CASRSQTGSSGANVLTF
CDR3nt: TGTGCCAGCAGATCACAGACTGGATCCTCTGGGGCCAACGTCCTGACTTTC
v_gene: TRBV6-1
d_gene: NA
j_gene: TRBJ2-6
abundance: NA

CDR3aa: CASPEERETQETQYF
CDR3nt: TGTGCCAGCCCCGAGGAGCGGGAGACCCAAGAGACCCAGTACTTC
v_gene: TRBV25-1
d_gene: TRBD2
j_gene: TRBJ2-5
abundance: NA

CDR3aa: CASSPRNWQETQYF
CDR3nt: TGTGCCAGCAGCCCTAGGAACTGGCAAGAGACCCAGTACTTC
v_gene: TRBV12-3/TRBV12-4
d_gene: NA
j_gene: TRBJ2-5
abundance: many

CDR3aa: CASSRLADNTGELFF
CDR3nt: TGTGCCAGCAGTAGACTAGCCGATAACACCGGGGAGCTGTTTTTT
v_gene: TRBV6-2/TRBV6-3
d_gene: TRBD2
j_gene: TRBJ2-2
abundance: medium-sized

CDR3aa: CASSSQGVPHEQYF
CDR3nt: TGTGCCAGCAGTTCCCAGGGGGTTCCCCACGAGCAGTACTTC
v_gene: TRBV12-3/TRBV12-4
d_gene: TRBD1
j_gene: TRBJ2-7
abundance: medium-sized